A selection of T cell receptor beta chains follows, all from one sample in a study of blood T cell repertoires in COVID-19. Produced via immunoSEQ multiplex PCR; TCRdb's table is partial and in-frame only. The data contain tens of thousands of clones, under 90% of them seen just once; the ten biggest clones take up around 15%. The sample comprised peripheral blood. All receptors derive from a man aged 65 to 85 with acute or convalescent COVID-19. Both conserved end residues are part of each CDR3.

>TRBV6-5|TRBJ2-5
CASSPSPDPRETQYF
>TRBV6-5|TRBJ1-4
CASRPGSNAGEKLFF
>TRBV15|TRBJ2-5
CATGMDRAPLETQYF
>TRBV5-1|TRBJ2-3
CASSLHRADTQYF
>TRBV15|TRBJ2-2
CATSSSRNTGELFF
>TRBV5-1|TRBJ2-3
CASRTGNREQYF
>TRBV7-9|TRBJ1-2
CASSLGAPIYGYTF
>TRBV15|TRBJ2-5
CATSLTSIQETQYF
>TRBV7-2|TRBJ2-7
CASSLGTPGSGVGEQYF
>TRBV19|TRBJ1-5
CASSILYIQPQHF
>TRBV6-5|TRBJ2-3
CASSYRGSTDTQYF
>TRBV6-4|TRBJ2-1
CASSRLAGGDEQFF
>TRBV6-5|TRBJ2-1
CASSYRDNEQFF
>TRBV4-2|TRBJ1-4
CASSQWREGEKLFF
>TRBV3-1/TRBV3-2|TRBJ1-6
CASSQDFAGVALHF
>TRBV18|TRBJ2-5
CASSPPFAGGRETQYF
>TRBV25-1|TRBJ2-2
CASSGSSGGIGELFF
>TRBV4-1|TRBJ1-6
CASSQVTGTLGSPLHF
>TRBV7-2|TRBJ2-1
CASSFVAGEESEQFF
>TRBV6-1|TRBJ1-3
CASADERVIRNTIYF
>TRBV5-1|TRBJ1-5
CASSLNSRSGQPQHF
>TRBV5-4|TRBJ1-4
CASSRPGQSNEKLFF
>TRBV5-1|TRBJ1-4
CASSFAYRGRREKLFF
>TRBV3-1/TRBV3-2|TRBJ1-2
CASSQSEWGDYTF
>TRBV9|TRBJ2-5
CASSVDRGQETQYF
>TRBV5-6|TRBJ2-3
CASSLGLVRADTQYF
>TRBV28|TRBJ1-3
CASSPAGDSGNTIYF
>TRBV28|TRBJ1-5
CASSPYLNQPQHF
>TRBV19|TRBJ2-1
CASSIGTGDRFF
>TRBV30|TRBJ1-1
CAWSYRGSGYTEAFF